The 4 T cell receptor beta chains listed next were all sequenced from one sample in a study of T cell repertoires in cytomegalovirus infection (dated by TCRdb to about 2019). Explained via the paper, the treatment or condition label denotes: in vitro stimulation with specific CMV peptide epitopes to enrich CMV-specific T cells. Their antigen targets remain unknown. Sequencer: Illumina HiSeq 1500. TCRdb cleaned the public reads at Q25 with fastp, built clones with MiXCR and kept in-frame beta chains. Merged by CDR3 protein, the rows form single entries marked with the most common genes and DNA. Across this sample there are 250,000 to 400,000 distinct CDR3 sequences, with roughly 25% seen only once. 13% of the sample is in the top ten clones. Source: cultured PBMCs, taken from culture after CMV antigen stimulation. These receptors were collected from a human donor in good health (CMV status not recorded). Some clones in this sample may be carry-over from other donors' samples.

V is TRBV6-1 and J is TRBJ2-7, with 10 bases lining up with TRBD2. The V gene end was trimmed by 5 bases and the J gene end by 2 bases; junction bases not matched to a gene: 6. Looked up from germline, CDR1 is MNHNS and CDR2 is SASEGT. This CDR3 is 15 amino acids long. DNA for the CDR3: TGTGCCAGCAGTCACCCCACTAGCGGGACCTACGAGCAGTACTTC. This translates into CASSHPTSGTYEQYF.

The chain links TRBV2 to TRBJ2-2; TRBD1 agrees at 9 bases. The V gene's germline CDR1 is SNHLY and CDR2 FYNNEI. The junction had 3 bases not matched to a gene; V was cut back by 5 bases and J by 5 bases. This CDR3 region has 14 residues. CDR3 in amino acids: CASSWTGATGELFF. The DNA for the CDR3 is TGTGCCAGCAGTTGGACAGGGGCAACCGGGGAGCTGTTTTTT.

V gene TRBV15 combines with J gene TRBJ1-5; D is perhaps TRBD1 (6 bases). Germline CDR1 LNHNV, CDR2 YYDKDF (reference sequence). Between the trimmed V and J ends, which lost 3 bases and 4 bases, there was a span of 13 bases. CDR3 size: 15 residues. The CDR3 sequence is CATSRDRQANQPQHF. The DNA of the CDR3 is TGTGCCACCAGCAGGGACAGACAGGCAAATCAGCCCCAGCATTTT.

The V call is TRBV12-3 or TRBV12-4, the J call TRBJ2-5; the D gene is possibly TRBD2 (6 bases). This CDR3 is 13 amino acids long. The ends were cut back, 2 bases at V and 10 bases at J, with 14 bases in the middle. CDR3: CASSLRGGGDQYF. DNA of the CDR3: TGTGCCAGCAGTTTAAGGGGCGGAGGGGACCAGTACTTC.